The 32 T cell receptor beta chains listed next were all sequenced from one sample in a study of blood T cell repertoires in COVID-19. Clones were sequenced by immunoSEQ multiplex PCR, and TCRdb holds only the in-frame ones, with some missing. The sample lists 250,000 to 300,000 clones, 85% to 90% occurring once. Sequencing was carried out using PBMCs or T cells enriched from blood (not recorded which). The receptors derive from a woman aged 55-75 years in a cohort exposed to, infected with or recovered from COVID-19 (not recorded which).

This rearrangement joins TRBV24-1 to TRBJ1-1; no firm D call. This CDR3 is built from 15 residues. Germline values: CDR1 KGHDR, CDR2 SFDVKD. Trimming took 3 bases from V and 6 from J, leaving 16 bases between them. This CDR3 is CATSDGLGSFAEAFF. The DNA of the CDR3 is TGTGCCACCAGTGATGGTCTTGGGAGCTTCGCTGAAGCTTTCTTT.

The rearrangement links TRBV7-6 to TRBJ2-2; the D gene is possibly TRBD2 (5 bases). The CDR3 consists of 13 residues. Germline CDR1 reads SGHVS; CDR2 reads FNYEAQ. The germline V and J ends were trimmed by 0 bases and 7 bases, with 6 bases remaining between them. DNA of the CDR3: TGTGCCAGCAGCTTAGCAGCGGTCGGGGAGCTGTTTTTT. Translation gives CASSLAAVGELFF.

This chain connects TRBV30 to TRBJ1-6; D remains unclear. V lost 0 bases and J lost 7, with 13 bases in between. The V gene's germline CDR1 is GTSNPN and CDR2 SVGIG (reference sequence). This CDR3 has 15 residues. The CDR3 nucleotides read TGTGCCTGGAGTGTACACGGAGCCGGGAATTCACCCCTCCACTTT. This codes for CAWSVHGAGNSPLHF.

This clone was counted a single time. In DNA, the CDR3 is TGTGCCAGCAGCTTAGGGACTAGCGTGTCGAGTGAGCAGTTCTTC. This encodes CASSLGTSVSSEQFF. The chain has TRBV7-2 and TRBJ2-1; 9 bases align to TRBD2. J was trimmed by 9 bases and V by 1 base; bases with no gene match: 7. Germline V lookup: CDR1 SGHTA, CDR2 FQGNSA. The CDR3 runs to 15 residues. Combining the CDR3 with reference TRBV7-2 and TRBJ2-1 gives the whole variable domain GAGVSQSPSNKVTEKGKDVELRCDPISGHTALYWYRQSLGQGLEFLIYFQGNSAPDKSGLPSDRFSAERTGGSVSTLTIQRTQQEDSAVYLCASSLGTSVSSEQFFGPGTRLTVL.

The count of this clone is one. The gene calls are TRBV5-1 and TRBJ2-5; 8 positions agree with TRBD2. CDR3 size: 15 residues. Per germline, CDR1 SGHRS and CDR2 YFSETQ. Unmatched junction bases numbered 6, after V lost 0 bases and J lost 5 bases. In nucleotides, the CDR3 is TGCGCCAGCAGCTTGGATAGGGCGGGAGGTGAGACCCAGTACTTC. This codes for CASSLDRAGGETQYF.

This sequence joins TRBV6-5 and TRBJ2-1, with D maybe TRBD2 (6 bases). Germline lookup yields CDR1 MNHEY and CDR2 SVGAGI. Trimming stripped 2 bases from V and 7 bases from J, with 9 bases between. The length of the CDR3 is 13 residues. This CDR3 reads CASSYPGTNEQFF. DNA of the CDR3: TGTGCCAGCAGTTACCCAGGGACTAATGAGCAGTTCTTC.

The V gene is TRBV15, the J gene TRBJ1-4; D perhaps matches TRBD1 (6 bases). The CDR3 consists of 14 residues. CDR1 LNHNV and CDR2 YYDKDF come from the germline V gene (reference sequence). Trimming stripped 2 bases from V and 5 bases from J, with 9 bases between. CDR3 residues: CATSRRTVNEKLFF. For the CDR3, the DNA is TGTGCCACCAGCAGACGGACAGTGAATGAAAAACTGTTTTTT. The whole variable domain, filled in from reference TRBV15 and TRBJ1-4, reads DAMVIQNPRYQVTQFGKPVTLSCSQTLNHNVMYWYQQKSSQAPKLLFHYYDKDFNNEADTPDNFQSRRPNTSFCFLDIRSPGLGDTAMYLCATSRRTVNEKLFFGSGTQLSVL.

The rearrangement uses TRBV15 and TRBJ2-7; a weak D match, TRBD2 (7 bases). V lost 0 bases and J 8 bases, leaving 14 bases between the germline ends. Germline CDR1 and CDR2: LNHNV and YYDKDF (reference sequence). CDR3 length: 14 residues. The DNA of the CDR3 is TGTGCCACCAGCAGAGATGAGAGGGGGGGGCAGCAGTACTTC. The encoded protein is CATSRDERGGQQYF.

This chain connects TRBV19 to TRBJ2-3; 13 bases are shared with TRBD2. CDR1 is LNHDA, CDR2 SQIVND, per germline (reference sequence). The CDR3 totals 17 residues. Trimming removed 3 bases from V and 2 bases from J; junction bases left unmatched: 5. The CDR3 coding sequence is TGTGCCAGTAGTATCGCGGGACTAGCGGGGACCACAGATACGCAGTATTTT. Protein product: CASSIAGLAGTTDTQYF.

This chain links TRBV28 with TRBJ2-2, with D possibly matching TRBD2 (7 bases). The V gene's germline CDR1 is MDHEN and CDR2 SYDVKM. V shed 9 bases and J shed 6 bases, with 11 bases lying between them. The CDR3 totals 12 residues. DNA of the CDR3: TGTGCCAGTAAGGGGGGGTCCGGGGAGCTGTTTTTT. Protein product: CASKGGSGELFF.

The chain links TRBV10-3 to TRBJ1-2; TRBD1 matches 10 bases. The trim removed 5 bases at V and 7 bases at J, leaving 7 bases unmatched. From germline, CDR1 is ENHRY and CDR2 SYGVKD. The CDR3 has 14 amino acids. This CDR3 reads CAISSTGGIVGYTF. CDR3 DNA sequence: TGTGCCATCAGTTCGACAGGGGGCATCGTTGGCTACACCTTC.

This sequence joins TRBV7-3 and TRBJ2-6, with D possibly matching TRBD1 (5 bases). The germline V gene encodes CDR1 SGHTA and CDR2 FQGTGA. V gave up 1 base and J gave up 1 base, with 5 bases separating them. This CDR3 comprises 15 residues. The CDR3: CASSLKGSGANVLTF. The CDR3 DNA sequence: TGTGCCAGCAGCTTAAAGGGGTCTGGGGCCAACGTCCTGACTTTC.

This sequence joins TRBV30 and TRBJ2-7, with 7 bases fitting TRBD2. V shed 3 bases, J shed 3 bases, and the junction held 5 bases outside the gene matches. The CDR3 is 13 amino acids. CDR1 GTSNPN and CDR2 SVGIG come from the germline V gene (reference sequence). In nucleotides, the CDR3 is TGTGCCTGGAGAGAAGGCGGGAGCTACGAGCAGTACTTC. Translation gives CAWREGGSYEQYF.

This chain uses TRBV14 with TRBJ2-1, with 15 bases lining up with TRBD2. The CDR3 length is 18 residues. V lost 0 bases and J lost 9; bases outside the gene matches: 9. Germline V CDR1 and CDR2: SGHDN, FVKESK. The CDR3 DNA reads as TGTGCCAGCAGCCAAGATCTGCGGACTAGCGGGAGGGGGGGTGAGCAGTTCTTC. As protein: CASSQDLRTSGRGGEQFF.

The chain recombines TRBV28 with TRBJ1-4; 9 bases fit TRBD1. The germline gives CDR1 MDHEN, CDR2 SYDVKM. CDR3 length: 15 amino acids. V lost 4 bases to trimming and J lost 7 bases; unmatched junction nucleotides: 7. The CDR3 DNA reads as TGTGCCAGCAGTTCGACCGGGACAGGGCTTGAAAAACTGTTTTTT. This codes for CASSSTGTGLEKLFF.

The genes are TRBV10-3 and TRBJ2-7; 9 bases align to TRBD2. The CDR3 has 16 amino acids. Germline V gene data show CDR1 as ENHRY and CDR2 as SYGVKD. J gave up 2 bases and V 3 bases, and 8 bases lay outside the gene matches. Written as DNA, the CDR3 is TGTGCCATCAGTGACCCCCTAGCGGGGTCTACCTACGAGCAGTACTTC. Translation gives CAISDPLAGSTYEQYF.

The V and J genes are TRBV3-1 (or the pseudogene TRBV3-2) and TRBJ2-1; TRBD2 matches 11 bases. The V gene end was trimmed by 3 bases and the J gene end by 3 bases; junction bases not matched to a gene: 4. Germline CDR1 reads LGHDT; CDR2 reads YNNKEL (reference sequence). The CDR3 loop spans 16 amino acids. The CDR3 DNA follows: TGTGCCAGCAGCCATTCCGGGACTAGCGGCTACAATGAGCAGTTCTTC. Translating gives CASSHSGTSGYNEQFF.

This sequence joins TRBV19 and TRBJ2-5, with 12 bases matching TRBD2. Germline V lookup: CDR1 LNHDA, CDR2 SQIVND (reference sequence). This CDR3 has 14 amino acids. Germline trimming cut 3 bases from V and 13 bases from J; bases unmatched to any gene: 9. For the CDR3, the DNA is TGTGCCAGTAGTATGGGGGCTAGCGGGAGGGGCCTGTACTTC. Its translation: CASSMGASGRGLYF. Complete variable domain (other parts from reference TRBV19 and TRBJ2-5): DGGITQSPKYLFRKEGQNVTLSCEQNLNHDAMYWYRQDPGQGLRLIYYSQIVNDFQKGDIAEGYSVSREKKESFPLTVTSAQKNPTAFYLCASSMGASGRGLYFGPGTRLLVL.

This clone appeared a single time. This sequence joins TRBV5-1 and TRBJ2-3; the D gene is possibly TRBD2 (6 bases). There are 14 residues in the CDR3. The germline V gene has CDR1 SGHRS and CDR2 YFSETQ. Between the trimmed V and J ends, which lost 3 bases and 0 bases, there was a span of 8 bases. The CDR3 loop reads CASSSLASTDTQYF. For the CDR3, the DNA is TGCGCCAGCAGCTCCCTAGCGAGCACAGATACGCAGTATTTT.

The chain joins TRBV19 to TRBJ2-5; 7 nucleotides line up with TRBD2. Looked up from germline, CDR1 is LNHDA and CDR2 is SQIVND (reference sequence). J gave up 5 bases and V 2 bases, and 8 bases lay outside the gene matches. This CDR3 has 15 amino acids. CDR3 nucleotide sequence: TGTGCCAGTAGTATAATACTAGCGATGAAGGAGACCCAGTACTTC. The encoded protein is CASSIILAMKETQYF.

V usage is TRBV28 and J usage is TRBJ1-3; possible D gene TRBD1, 6 bases. CDR1 MDHEN and CDR2 SYDVKM come from the germline V gene. The length of the CDR3 is 13 residues. V was shortened by 3 bases and J by 8 bases, with 11 bases between the two germline ends. The CDR3 reads CASSFSRGYTIYF. CDR3 bases: TGTGCCAGCAGTTTTTCCAGGGGATACACCATATATTTT.

This rearrangement joins TRBV30 to TRBJ1-1, with 7 nucleotides matching TRBD1. The junction had 16 bases not matched to a gene; V was cut back by 8 bases and J by 4 bases. This CDR3 is 15 amino acids long. Germline CDR1 reads GTSNPN; CDR2 reads SVGIG (reference sequence). The CDR3 DNA sequence: TGTGCCGGGGCCCAAAAGGGGGCAAGAGGCACTGAAGCTTTCTTT. This sequence encodes CAGAQKGARGTEAFF.

The chain is built from TRBV2 and TRBJ1-5; TRBD1 aligns across 8 bases. Germline values: CDR1 SNHLY, CDR2 FYNNEI. The CDR3 has 15 residues. The ends lost 8 bases at V and 0 bases at J; junction bases unmatched: 6. CDR3 sequence: CASGQGANSNQPQHF. The DNA of the CDR3 is TGTGCCAGCGGACAGGGTGCAAATAGCAATCAGCCCCAGCATTTT.

The V call is TRBV6-2 or TRBV6-3, the J call TRBJ1-5, with a tentative D call TRBD1 (5 bases). The CDR3 spans 17 residues. Germline CDR1 MNHEY, CDR2 SVGEGT. The ends were cut back, 5 bases at V and 0 bases at J, with 17 bases in the middle. The CDR3 DNA reads TGTGCCAGCAGTCAAAACAGGAACCCCTATAGCAATCAGCCCCAGCATTTT. Encoded protein: CASSQNRNPYSNQPQHF.

This clone has just a few counts. The rearrangement links TRBV19 to TRBJ1-6; 7 positions agree with TRBD1. With 6 bases clipped from V and 10 bases from J, the junction kept 6 bases outside the gene matches. CDR1 and CDR2 (germline): LNHDA, SQIVND (reference sequence). The CDR3 runs to 13 residues. Here the CDR3 DNA reads TGTGCCAGTAGCTTAGGGGGCTTATCACCCCTCCACTTT. This translates into CASSLGGLSPLHF.

V usage is TRBV28 and J usage is TRBJ1-5; TRBD1 matches 8 bases. The germline CDR1 and CDR2 sequences are MDHEN and SYDVKM. This CDR3 is built from 16 residues. V was pared by 4 bases and J by 3 bases, with 8 bases of the junction left unmatched. The CDR3 region has the DNA TGTGCCAGCAGTTCGAGGACAGGGCACACCAATCAGCCCCAGCATTTT. This translates into CASSSRTGHTNQPQHF.

The chain employs TRBV4-2 and TRBJ1-1; no clear D gene. This CDR3 comprises 15 residues. V dropped 0 bases and J dropped 1 base, with 9 bases sitting between them. Germline assignment: CDR1 LGHNA and CDR2 YNFKEQ. For the CDR3, the DNA is TGTGCCAGCAGCCAAGAATCAGGTGCGAACACTGAAGCTTTCTTT. Translation gives CASSQESGANTEAFF.

Concerning this clone: Other DNA sequences in this sample translate to the same CDR3. This chain connects TRBV12-3 or TRBV12-4 to TRBJ2-3; D uncertain. Trimming stripped 6 bases from V and 5 bases from J, with 9 bases between. The CDR3 totals 12 residues. CDR3 nucleotides: TGTGCCAGCAGCTCTTCCCTAGATACGCAGTATTTT. Residues: CASSSSLDTQYF.

This sequence joins TRBV27 and TRBJ1-5; TRBD1 agrees at 9 bases. Germline V gives CDR1 MNHEY, CDR2 SMNVEV (reference sequence). J lost 4 bases, V lost 6 bases, and 4 bases had no gene match. This CDR3 contains 14 residues. CDR3 nucleotide sequence: TGTGCCAGCAGACTACAGGGGGCGAATCAGCCCCAGCATTTT. Translated: CASRLQGANQPQHF.

The J gene is TRBJ1-5, the V gene TRBV12-1; the table's D call, TRBD1, was not checked against the DNA. TRBV12-1 is a documented pseudogene. The length of the CDR3 is 16 residues. DNA of the CDR3: TGTGCCAGCAGCTGCCTCGACAGGGTTGAGCACCAGCCCCAGCATTTT. Translation: CASSCLDRVEHQPQHF.

The rearrangement links TRBV5-4 to TRBJ2-7, with TRBD2 identical over 11 bases. CDR1 and CDR2 from the germline V gene are SGHNT and YYREEE (reference sequence). The CDR3 contains 14 residues. The trim removed 3 bases at V and 6 bases at J, leaving 5 bases unmatched. In DNA form, the CDR3 reads TGTGCCAGCAGCTCAACTAGCGGGAGAGGCGAGCAGTACTTC. This sequence encodes CASSSTSGRGEQYF. The full variable domain, its missing parts supplied by reference TRBV5-4 and TRBJ2-7, is ETGVTQSPTHLIKTRGQQVTLRCSSQSGHNTVSWYQQALGQGPQFIFQYYREEENGRGNFPPRFSGLQFPNYSSELNVNALELDDSALYLCASSSTSGRGEQYFGPGTRLTVT.

This chain connects TRBV5-1 to TRBJ2-7; D is unclear. Germline loops: CDR1 SGHRS, CDR2 YFSETQ. The CDR3 contains 13 residues. The ends were cut back, 5 bases at V and 3 bases at J, with 12 bases in the middle. The CDR3 reads CASRGVRLYEQYF. CDR3 DNA sequence: TGCGCCAGCAGGGGCGTCCGGCTCTACGAGCAGTACTTC.